This T cell receptor beta chain was documented in a study of blood T cell repertoires in COVID-19. Only in-frame clones appear in the TCRdb table, and some are missing; sequencing was by immunoSEQ multiplex PCR. Seen here are roughly 500,000 clones, 80% to 90% observed once, and the top ten hold around 7.9%. The CDR3 length is 14 residues. Germline CDR1 and CDR2: ENHRY and SYGVKD. The V segment lost 8 bases and the J segment 5 bases; nucleotides outside the gene matches: 5. Cohort assignment relied on participant-reported clinical history. The chain has TRBV10-3 and TRBJ2-3; TRBD2 agrees at 12 bases. The source is a woman in her sixties who had recovered from COVID-19. Input material: PBMCs or T cells enriched from blood (not recorded which). Here the CDR3 reads CAILAGGPEDTQYF. In DNA, the CDR3 is TGTGCCATCCTAGCGGGGGGGCCGGAAGATACGCAGTATTTT.